The 21 T cell receptor beta chains below come from one sample, sequenced in a study of T cell responses to AZD1222 COVID-19 vaccine (dated by TCRdb to 2020 to 2023). The time point label of this sample denotes: about 28 days (+/-7) after the second vaccine dose. Libraries came from the immunoSEQ multiplex PCR assay. Here the immuneACCESS table is served through TCRdb, limited to in-frame sequences with V and J called. Missing clones are a known gap in these copies; in checked studies unresolved V genes cover under half, and the rest lacks a known reason. The sample profile shows some 100,000 clones; around nine tenths of them were found once. The leading ten clones occupy roughly 7.1% of the sample. The sequences come from peripheral blood, collected 28 days after the second AZD1222 dose. The receptors come from an adult who received the AZD1222 COVID-19 vaccine.

This clone was observed a single time. The rearrangement links TRBV11-2 to TRBJ2-1, with a tentative D call TRBD2 (5 bases). Trimming removed 7 bases from V and 9 bases from J, with 19 bases in between. The CDR3 totals 14 residues. The germline V gene encodes CDR1 SGHAT and CDR2 FQNNGV. The CDR3 is CASTSWLAGSEQFF. The DNA for the CDR3 is TGTGCCAGCACCTCATGGCTAGCCGGTAGTGAGCAGTTCTTC.

The genes are TRBV5-5 and TRBJ1-1; a possible D gene is TRBD1 (6 bases). CDR3 length: 15 residues. Germline CDR1 SGHKS, CDR2 YYEKEE (reference sequence). V lost 5 bases and J 1 base, leaving 15 bases between the germline ends. In nucleotides, the CDR3 is TGTGCCAGCAGTGGACAGTACAGAGGGAACACTGAAGCTTTCTTT. Its translation is CASSGQYRGNTEAFF.

V and J are TRBV27 and TRBJ1-5; 8 bases fit TRBD1. The V segment lost 6 bases and the J segment 7 bases; nucleotides outside the gene matches: 11. The CDR3 is 15 residues long. Germline-derived CDR1 and CDR2 are MNHEY and SMNVEV (reference sequence). In DNA, the CDR3 is TGTGCCAGCAGCCTAGGGACAGGCGGTAGACAGCCCCAGCATTTT. Protein sequence: CASSLGTGGRQPQHF.

The V call is TRBV12-3 or TRBV12-4, the J call TRBJ2-5, with a tentative D call TRBD1 (6 bases). There are 13 residues in the CDR3. V gave up 5 bases and J gave up 11 bases, with 18 bases separating them. The CDR3 DNA is TGTGCCAGCAGTCCAGGCTCAGGGGACGTTCAGTACTTC. Amino acid sequence: CASSPGSGDVQYF.

The chain carries TRBV28 and TRBJ1-2; TRBD1 might be the D (6 bases). Germline values: CDR1 MDHEN, CDR2 SYDVKM. V lost 8 bases to trimming and J lost 4 bases, with 14 bases between them. The CDR3 length is 13 residues. In DNA, the CDR3 is TGTGCCAGCGTCCAGGGGCCCCTCTATGGCTACACCTTC. Protein sequence: CASVQGPLYGYTF.

The chain couples TRBV4-1 to TRBJ1-1; unclear D gene. The CDR3 is made up of 18 amino acids. Germline CDR1 reads MGHRA; CDR2 reads YSYEKL. V was shortened by 3 bases and J by 1 base, with 21 bases between the two germline ends. The CDR3 nucleotides read TGCGCCAGCAGCCACGGAGTAGTTGACAACCGCAAGAACACTGAAGCTTTCTTT. Translation: CASSHGVVDNRKNTEAFF.

The chain carries TRBV19 and TRBJ2-6; D possibly corresponds to TRBD1 (5 bases). V was shortened by 3 bases and J by 1 base, with 10 bases between the two germline ends. The CDR3 spans 16 residues. The germline V gene encodes CDR1 LNHDA and CDR2 SQIVND (reference sequence). The CDR3 bases are TGTGCCAGTAGTATGACAGCGACATCTGGGGCCAACGTCCTGACTTTC. This encodes CASSMTATSGANVLTF.

This clone has a handful of counts. This sequence joins TRBV19 and TRBJ1-1; D call uncertain. This CDR3 region has 14 residues. Trimming cost V 0 bases and J 4 bases, with 9 bases left between them. Germline CDR1 reads LNHDA; CDR2 reads SQIVND (reference sequence). CDR3 region: CASSIDVGPTEAFF. The CDR3 DNA follows: TGTGCCAGTAGTATAGACGTCGGGCCCACTGAAGCTTTCTTT.

This chain joins TRBV5-8 and TRBJ1-3, with 9 bases lining up with TRBD1. Per germline, CDR1 SGHTS and CDR2 YDEGEE. The CDR3 length is 15 residues. The trim removed 2 bases at V and 6 bases at J, leaving 6 bases unmatched. The CDR3 here is CASSFPRQGENTIYF. Written as DNA, the CDR3 is TGTGCCAGCAGCTTCCCGAGACAGGGGGAAAACACCATATATTTT.

The chain combines TRBV7-9 with TRBJ2-7, with 9 bases lining up with TRBD2. CDR1 is SEHNR and CDR2 is FQNEAQ in the germline V gene (reference sequence). The CDR3 extends over 17 amino acids. The ends lost 1 base at V and 2 bases at J; junction bases unmatched: 9. The DNA for the CDR3 is TGTGCCAGCAGCTTAGGGGCCGCTAGCGGGGAAGCCTACGAGCAGTACTTC. Protein: CASSLGAASGEAYEQYF.

J is TRBJ1-2 and V is TRBV7-8; D is uncertain. The CDR3 extends over 15 amino acids. The germline V gene has CDR1 SGHVS and CDR2 FQNEAQ. The V end lost 5 bases, the J end lost 4 bases, and 17 bases lay between the germline ends. DNA of the CDR3: TGTGCCAGCAGCCCGACGGGGATCCCCTCCTATGGCTACACCTTC. This encodes CASSPTGIPSYGYTF.

The chain has TRBV10-3 and TRBJ1-1; maybe TRBD1 (5 bases). The V and J ends lost 8 bases and 0 bases respectively, with 10 bases between them. Germline V gene lookup returns CDR1 ENHRY and CDR2 SYGVKD. The CDR3 covers 13 residues. CDR3 DNA sequence: TGTGCCATCGTGAAGGACATGAACACTGAAGCTTTCTTT. This translates into CAIVKDMNTEAFF.

The CDR3 here is CSVTSGADEKLFF. CDR3 bases: TGCAGCGTTACCTCAGGGGCGGATGAAAAACTGTTTTTT. The rearrangement joins TRBV29-1 to TRBJ1-4; tentative D call: TRBD1 (6 bases). Germline V gene lookup returns CDR1 SQVTM and CDR2 ANQGSEA. Trimming removed 5 bases from V and 6 bases from J, with 13 bases in between. The CDR3 consists of 13 residues.

This clone appeared a single time. V and J are TRBV11-3 and TRBJ1-3; D call uncertain. V was shortened by 5 bases and J by 0 bases, with 8 bases between the two germline ends. The CDR3 has 14 residues. Germline CDR1 is SGHNT and CDR2 is YENEEA. DNA for the CDR3: TGTGCCAGCAGCACGAAGGGCTCTGGAAACACCATATATTTT. Residues: CASSTKGSGNTIYF.

This chain joins TRBV11-2 and TRBJ2-1; 8 bases line up with TRBD2. The junction had 16 bases not matched to a gene; V was cut back by 1 base and J by 8 bases. The germline gives CDR1 SGHAT, CDR2 FQNNGV. The CDR3 totals 18 residues. The CDR3 coding sequence is TGTGCCAGCAGCTTAGTAGGTTCGGGACTAGAATTTTTCGATGAGCAGTTCTTC. Amino acid sequence: CASSLVGSGLEFFDEQFF.

The chain recombines TRBV5-4 with TRBJ2-7; no clear D. Trimming left V 6 bases short and J 2 bases short, with 15 bases between. The CDR3 length is 14 residues. The germline V gene has CDR1 SGHNT and CDR2 YYREEE (reference sequence). In nucleotides, the CDR3 is TGTGCCAGCACCTCGATAGAGTCTCCCTACGAGCAGTACTTC. Amino acids: CASTSIESPYEQYF.

This clone came up once. The chain carries TRBV15 and TRBJ1-5; D gene ambiguous. The germline V and J ends were trimmed by 0 bases and 2 bases, with 14 bases remaining between them. Germline values: CDR1 LNHNV, CDR2 YYDKDF (reference sequence). The CDR3 contains 17 residues. The CDR3 DNA is TGTGCCACCAGCAGAGATTTCGGCGAGTGGGGCAATCAGCCCCAGCATTTT. Translating it yields CATSRDFGEWGNQPQHF.

The genes are TRBV19 and TRBJ1-6; D is possibly TRBD1 (5 bases). The length of the CDR3 is 17 residues. Per germline, CDR1 LNHDA and CDR2 SQIVND (reference sequence). The V and J ends lost 3 bases and 7 bases respectively, with 19 bases between them. The CDR3 spells CASSIPGRGVGNSPLHF. The CDR3 DNA follows: TGTGCCAGTAGTATCCCGGGGCGAGGGGTTGGCAATTCACCCCTCCACTTT.

The chain couples TRBV27 to TRBJ1-2, with D hard to call. CDR1 is MNHEY and CDR2 is SMNVEV in the germline V gene (reference sequence). Trimming cost V 2 bases and J 2 bases, with 12 bases left between them. The CDR3 has 15 residues. The CDR3 region has the DNA TGTGCCAGCAGTTTAAGAGGAGGGATCAACTATGGCTACACCTTC. Amino acids: CASSLRGGINYGYTF.

The chain is built from TRBV12-3 or TRBV12-4 and TRBJ2-3; D is unclear. With 7 bases removed from V and 6 bases from J, the gap between germline ends came to 14 bases. The CDR3 sequence is 13 residues long. CDR3 sequence: CASTFPGLDTQYF. In DNA, the CDR3 is TGTGCCAGCACCTTTCCCGGTTTGGATACGCAGTATTTT.

The rearrangement joins TRBV29-1 to TRBJ1-1; D not resolved. The CDR3 contains 14 residues. Between the trimmed V and J ends, which lost 3 bases and 1 base, there was a span of 12 bases. CDR1 and CDR2 from the germline V gene are SQVTM and ANQGSEA. The CDR3 bases are TGCAGCGTTGAGCCACCCCCCCGGAACACTGAAGCTTTCTTT. It codes for CSVEPPPRNTEAFF.